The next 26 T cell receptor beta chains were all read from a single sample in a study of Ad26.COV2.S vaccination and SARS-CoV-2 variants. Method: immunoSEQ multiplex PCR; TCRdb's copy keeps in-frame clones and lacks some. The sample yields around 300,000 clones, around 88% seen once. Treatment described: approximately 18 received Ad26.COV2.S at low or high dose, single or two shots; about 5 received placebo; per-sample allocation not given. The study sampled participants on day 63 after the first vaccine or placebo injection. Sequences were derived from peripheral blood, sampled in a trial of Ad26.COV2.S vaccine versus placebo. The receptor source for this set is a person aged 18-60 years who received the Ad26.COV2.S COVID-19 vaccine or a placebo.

As DNA, the CDR3 is TGTGCCAGCAGCCAAGGACAGGGGACGTTCTTC. Protein product: CASSQGQGTFF. V is TRBV7-9 and J is TRBJ2-1; TRBD1 matches 9 bases. The CDR3 sequence is 11 residues long. The J segment lost 15 bases and the V segment lost 5 bases, leaving 5 bases of the junction unmatched. Germline-derived CDR1 and CDR2 are SEHNR and FQNEAQ (reference sequence).

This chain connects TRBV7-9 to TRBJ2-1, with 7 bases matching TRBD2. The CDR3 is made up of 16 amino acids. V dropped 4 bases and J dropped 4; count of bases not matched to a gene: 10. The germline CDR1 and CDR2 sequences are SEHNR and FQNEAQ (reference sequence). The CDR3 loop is CASSSLSTSAYNEQFF. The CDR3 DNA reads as TGTGCCAGCAGCTCTCTCTCCACTAGCGCTTACAATGAGCAGTTCTTC.

CDR3 loop: CASSFQESSGNTIYF. The CDR3 region has the DNA TGTGCCAGCAGCTTCCAGGAGAGCTCTGGAAACACCATATATTTT. This chain joins TRBV7-8 and TRBJ1-3; D gene ambiguous. Germline CDR1 and CDR2: SGHVS and FQNEAQ. V was clipped by 3 bases and J by 0 bases, with 9 bases between them. The CDR3 loop spans 15 amino acids.

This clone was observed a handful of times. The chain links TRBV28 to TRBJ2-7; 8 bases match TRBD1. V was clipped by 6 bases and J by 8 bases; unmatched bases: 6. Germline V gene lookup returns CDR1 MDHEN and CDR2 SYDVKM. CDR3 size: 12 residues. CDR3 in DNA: TGTGCCAGCAGGATCGGACAGGGCCAGCAGTACTTC. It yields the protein CASRIGQGQQYF. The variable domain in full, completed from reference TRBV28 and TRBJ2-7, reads DVKVTQSSRYLVKRTGEKVFLECVQDMDHENMFWYRQDPGLGLRLIYFSYDVKMKEKGDIPEGYSVSREKKERFSLILESASTNQTSMYLCASRIGQGQQYFGPGTRLTVT.

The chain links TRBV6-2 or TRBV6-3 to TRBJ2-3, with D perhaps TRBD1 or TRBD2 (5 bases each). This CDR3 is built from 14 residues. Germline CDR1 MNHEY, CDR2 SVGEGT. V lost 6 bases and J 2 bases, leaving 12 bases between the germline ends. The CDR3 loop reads CASSPEGYTDTQYF. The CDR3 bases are TGTGCCAGCAGCCCCGAGGGGTACACAGATACGCAGTATTTT.

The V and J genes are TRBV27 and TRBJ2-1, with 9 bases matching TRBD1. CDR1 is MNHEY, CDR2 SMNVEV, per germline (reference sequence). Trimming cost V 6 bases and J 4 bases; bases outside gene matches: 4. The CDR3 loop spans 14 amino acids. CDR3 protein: CASRRTGEYNEQFF. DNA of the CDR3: TGTGCCAGCAGACGGACAGGGGAATACAATGAGCAGTTCTTC.

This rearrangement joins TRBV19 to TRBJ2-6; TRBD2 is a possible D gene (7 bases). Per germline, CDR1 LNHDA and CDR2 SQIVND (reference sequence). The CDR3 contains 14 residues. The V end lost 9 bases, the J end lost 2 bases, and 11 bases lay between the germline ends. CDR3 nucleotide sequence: TGTGCCAGCGGGGAGGGGGCTGGGGCCAACGTCCTGACTTTC. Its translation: CASGEGAGANVLTF.

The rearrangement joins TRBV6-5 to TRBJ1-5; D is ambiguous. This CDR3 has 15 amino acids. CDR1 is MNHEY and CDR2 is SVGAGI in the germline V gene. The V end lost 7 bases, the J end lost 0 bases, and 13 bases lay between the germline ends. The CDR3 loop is CASTYPRDSNQPQHF. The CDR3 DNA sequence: TGTGCCAGCACCTACCCCCGGGATAGCAATCAGCCCCAGCATTTT.

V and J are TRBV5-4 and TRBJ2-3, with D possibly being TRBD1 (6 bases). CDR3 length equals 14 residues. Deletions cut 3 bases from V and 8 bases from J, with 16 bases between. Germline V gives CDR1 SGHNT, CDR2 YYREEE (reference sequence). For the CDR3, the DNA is TGTGCCAGCAGCTCTCGGGACATCGAGGCTACGCAGTATTTT. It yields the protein CASSSRDIEATQYF.

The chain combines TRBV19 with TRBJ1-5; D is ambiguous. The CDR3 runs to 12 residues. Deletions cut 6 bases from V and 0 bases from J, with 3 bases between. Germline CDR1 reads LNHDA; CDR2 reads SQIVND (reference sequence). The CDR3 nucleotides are TGTGCCAGTAGGTATAGCAATCAGCCCCAGCATTTT. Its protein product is CASRYSNQPQHF.

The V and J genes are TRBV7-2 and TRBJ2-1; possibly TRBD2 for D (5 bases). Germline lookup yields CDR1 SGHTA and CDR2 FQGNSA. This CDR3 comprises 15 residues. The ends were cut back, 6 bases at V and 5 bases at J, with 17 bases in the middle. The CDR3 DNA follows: TGTGCCAGCAGACGTCCGGGATTAAGGGACAATGAGCAGTTCTTC. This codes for CASRRPGLRDNEQFF.

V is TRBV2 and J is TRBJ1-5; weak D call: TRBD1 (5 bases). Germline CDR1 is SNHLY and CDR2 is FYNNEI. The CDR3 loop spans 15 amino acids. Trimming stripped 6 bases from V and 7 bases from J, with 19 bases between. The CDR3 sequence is CASRMGLRAGQPQHF. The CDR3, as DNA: TGTGCCAGCAGAATGGGGCTCAGGGCTGGGCAGCCCCAGCATTTT.

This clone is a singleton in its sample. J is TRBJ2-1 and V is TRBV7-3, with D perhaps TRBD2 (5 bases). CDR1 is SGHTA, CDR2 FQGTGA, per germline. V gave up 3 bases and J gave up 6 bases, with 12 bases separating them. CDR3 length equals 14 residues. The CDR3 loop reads CASSFVHAGNEQFF. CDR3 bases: TGTGCCAGCAGCTTCGTTCATGCGGGCAATGAGCAGTTCTTC.

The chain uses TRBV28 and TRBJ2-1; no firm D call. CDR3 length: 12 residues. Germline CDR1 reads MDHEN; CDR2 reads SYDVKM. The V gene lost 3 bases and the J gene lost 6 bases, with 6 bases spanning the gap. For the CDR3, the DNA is TGTGCCAGCAGTTTTGACGGCAATGAGCAGTTCTTC. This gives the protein CASSFDGNEQFF.

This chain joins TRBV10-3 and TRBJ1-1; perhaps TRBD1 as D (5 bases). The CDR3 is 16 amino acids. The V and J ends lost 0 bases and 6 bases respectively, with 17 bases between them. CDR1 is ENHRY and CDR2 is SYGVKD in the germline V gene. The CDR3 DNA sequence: TGTGCCATCAGTGAGTCGCAGGGCCGGGGAACGGCTGAAGCTTTCTTT. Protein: CAISESQGRGTAEAFF.

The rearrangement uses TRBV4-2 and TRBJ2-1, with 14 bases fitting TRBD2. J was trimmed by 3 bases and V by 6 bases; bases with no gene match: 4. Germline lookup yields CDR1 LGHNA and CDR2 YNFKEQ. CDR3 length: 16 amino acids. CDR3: CASSPTSGGDYNEQFF. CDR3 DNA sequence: TGTGCCAGCAGTCCGACTAGCGGGGGGGACTACAATGAGCAGTTCTTC.

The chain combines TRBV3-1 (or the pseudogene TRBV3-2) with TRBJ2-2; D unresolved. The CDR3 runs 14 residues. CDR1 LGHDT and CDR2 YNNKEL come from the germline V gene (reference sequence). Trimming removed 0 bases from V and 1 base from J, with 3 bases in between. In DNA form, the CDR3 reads TGTGCCAGCAGCCAAGAATTGAACACCGGGGAGCTGTTTTTT. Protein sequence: CASSQELNTGELFF.

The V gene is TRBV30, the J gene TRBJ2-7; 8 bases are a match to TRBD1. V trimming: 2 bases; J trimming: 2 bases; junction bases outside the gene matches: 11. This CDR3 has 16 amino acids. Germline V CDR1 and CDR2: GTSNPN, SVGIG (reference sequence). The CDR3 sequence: CAWSFTGGGFPYEQYF. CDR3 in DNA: TGTGCCTGGAGTTTTACAGGGGGAGGTTTTCCCTACGAGCAGTACTTC. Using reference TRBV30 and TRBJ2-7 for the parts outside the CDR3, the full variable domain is SQTIHQWPATLVQPVGSPLSLECTVEGTSNPNLYWYRQAAGRGLQLLFYSVGIGQISSEVPQNLSASRPQDRQFILSSKKLLLSDSGFYLCAWSFTGGGFPYEQYFGPGTRLTVT.

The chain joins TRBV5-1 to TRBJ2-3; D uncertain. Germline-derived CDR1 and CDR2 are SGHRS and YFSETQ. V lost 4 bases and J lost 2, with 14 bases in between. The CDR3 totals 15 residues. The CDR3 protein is CASSPYRGATDTQYF. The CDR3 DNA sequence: TGCGCCAGCAGCCCTTACAGAGGAGCCACAGATACGCAGTATTTT.

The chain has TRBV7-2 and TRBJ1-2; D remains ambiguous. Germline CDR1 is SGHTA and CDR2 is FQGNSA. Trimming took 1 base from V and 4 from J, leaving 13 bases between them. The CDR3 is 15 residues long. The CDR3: CASSLEAAARYGYTF. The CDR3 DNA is TGTGCCAGCAGCTTAGAGGCGGCGGCACGCTATGGCTACACCTTC.

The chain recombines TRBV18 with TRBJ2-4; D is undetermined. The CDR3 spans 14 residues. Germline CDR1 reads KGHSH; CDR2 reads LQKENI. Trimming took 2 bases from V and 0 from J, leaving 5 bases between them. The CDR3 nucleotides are TGTGCCAGCTCACCAGCCTTAGCCAAAAACATTCAGTACTTC. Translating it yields CASSPALAKNIQYF.

The CDR3 loop reads CASSRDSSYNEQFF. CDR3 nucleotides: TGTGCCAGCAGTCGGGACAGCTCCTACAATGAGCAGTTCTTC. The chain recombines TRBV6-6 with TRBJ2-1, with 7 bases fitting TRBD1. The CDR3 length is 14 residues. V was pared by 5 bases and J by 0 bases, with 1 base of the junction left unmatched. The germline V gene has CDR1 MNHNY and CDR2 SVGAGI (reference sequence).

The CDR3 spells CAVGENYEQYF. The CDR3 DNA reads as TGTGCGGTGGGAGAAAATTACGAGCAGTACTTC. This chain joins TRBV25-1 and TRBJ2-7; a weak D match, TRBD2 (5 bases). This CDR3 is 11 amino acids long. The germline V gene encodes CDR1 MGHDK and CDR2 SYGVNS.

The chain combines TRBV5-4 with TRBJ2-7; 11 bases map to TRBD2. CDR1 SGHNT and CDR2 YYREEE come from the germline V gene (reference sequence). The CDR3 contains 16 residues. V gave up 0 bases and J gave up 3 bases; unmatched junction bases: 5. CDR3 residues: CASSLALAGGLYEQYF. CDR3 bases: TGTGCCAGCAGCTTGGCCCTAGCGGGAGGTCTCTACGAGCAGTACTTC. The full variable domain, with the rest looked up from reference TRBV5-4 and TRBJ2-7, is ETGVTQSPTHLIKTRGQQVTLRCSSQSGHNTVSWYQQALGQGPQFIFQYYREEENGRGNFPPRFSGLQFPNYSSELNVNALELDDSALYLCASSLALAGGLYEQYFGPGTRLTVT.

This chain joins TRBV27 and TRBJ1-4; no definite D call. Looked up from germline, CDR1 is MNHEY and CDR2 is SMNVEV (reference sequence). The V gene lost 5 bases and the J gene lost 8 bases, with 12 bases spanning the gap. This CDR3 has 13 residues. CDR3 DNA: TGTGCCAGCAGTCTCGGACTGGGGGAAAAACTGTTTTTT. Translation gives CASSLGLGEKLFF. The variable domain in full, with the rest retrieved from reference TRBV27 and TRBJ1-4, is EAQVTQNPRYLITVTGKKLTVTCSQNMNHEYMSWYRQDPGLGLRQIYYSMNVEVTDKGDVPEGYKVSRKEKRNFPLILESPSPNQTSLYFCASSLGLGEKLFFGSGTQLSVL.

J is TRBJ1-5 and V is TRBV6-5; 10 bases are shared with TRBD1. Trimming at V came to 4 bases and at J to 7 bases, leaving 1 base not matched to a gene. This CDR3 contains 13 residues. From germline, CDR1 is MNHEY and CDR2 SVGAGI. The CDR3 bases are TGTGCCAGCAGTTTGGACAGGGGGCAGCCCCAGCATTTT. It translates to CASSLDRGQPQHF.